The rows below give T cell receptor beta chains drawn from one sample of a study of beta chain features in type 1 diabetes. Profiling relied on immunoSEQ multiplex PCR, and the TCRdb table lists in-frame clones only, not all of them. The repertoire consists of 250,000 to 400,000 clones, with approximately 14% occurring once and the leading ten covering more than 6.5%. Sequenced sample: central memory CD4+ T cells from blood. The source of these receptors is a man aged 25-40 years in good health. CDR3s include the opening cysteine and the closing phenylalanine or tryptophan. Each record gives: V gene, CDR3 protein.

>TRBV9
CASSVSGRGYNEQFF
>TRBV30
CAWSRTGGGGQPQHF
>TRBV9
CASSEGLYTGELFF
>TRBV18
CASTLGTANQPQHF
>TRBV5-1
CASSFEGQGYEQYF
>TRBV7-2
CASSWGTSGSNVGELFF
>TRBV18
CASSKGPTTGTGVFEQYF
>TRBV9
CASSPPGLAWNEQFF
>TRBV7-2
CASSLVGGTSGNNEQFF
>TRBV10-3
CAIRMGLRGETQYF
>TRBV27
CASSLFGRNNQPQHF
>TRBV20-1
CSARAEETQYF
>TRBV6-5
CASSYSGVQYF
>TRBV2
CASRPPDGNYGYTF
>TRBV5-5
CASSFGLSSYNEQFF
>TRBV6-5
CASSSSTGFAFF
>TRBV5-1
CASSLEGTDYNEQFF
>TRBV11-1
CASSGPTMQEQFF
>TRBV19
CASRSGVLDEQFF
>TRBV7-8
CASSLGISSTQYF
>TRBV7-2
CASSTRMGKGNEAFF
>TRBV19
CASSQQGIYNEQFF
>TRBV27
CASSLQPGGTDTQYF